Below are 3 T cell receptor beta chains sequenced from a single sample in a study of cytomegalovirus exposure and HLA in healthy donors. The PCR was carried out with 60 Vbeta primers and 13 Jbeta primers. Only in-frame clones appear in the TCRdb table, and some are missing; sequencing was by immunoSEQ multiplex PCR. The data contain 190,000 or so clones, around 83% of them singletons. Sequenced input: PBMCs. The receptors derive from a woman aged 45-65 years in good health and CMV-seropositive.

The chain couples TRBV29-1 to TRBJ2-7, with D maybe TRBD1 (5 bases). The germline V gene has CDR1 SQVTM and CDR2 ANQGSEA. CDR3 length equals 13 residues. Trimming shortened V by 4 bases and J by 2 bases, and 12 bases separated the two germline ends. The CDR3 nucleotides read TGCAGCGTTGCGCAGGGCGTAACCTACGAGCAGTACTTC. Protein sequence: CSVAQGVTYEQYF.

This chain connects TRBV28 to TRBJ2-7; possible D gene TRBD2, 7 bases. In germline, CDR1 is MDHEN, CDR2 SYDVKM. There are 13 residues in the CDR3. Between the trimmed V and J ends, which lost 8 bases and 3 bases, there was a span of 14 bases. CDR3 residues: CASHPGGRYEQYF. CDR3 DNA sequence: TGTGCCAGCCACCCGGGGGGCCGCTACGAGCAGTACTTC.

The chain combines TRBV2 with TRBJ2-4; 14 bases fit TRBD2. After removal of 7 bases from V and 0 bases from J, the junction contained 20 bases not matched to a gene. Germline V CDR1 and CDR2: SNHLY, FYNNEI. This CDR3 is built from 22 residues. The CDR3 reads CASNPIPGLAGATSVAKNIQYF. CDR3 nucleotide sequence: TGTGCCAGCAACCCAATCCCGGGACTAGCGGGGGCCACGAGCGTAGCCAAAAACATTCAGTACTTC.